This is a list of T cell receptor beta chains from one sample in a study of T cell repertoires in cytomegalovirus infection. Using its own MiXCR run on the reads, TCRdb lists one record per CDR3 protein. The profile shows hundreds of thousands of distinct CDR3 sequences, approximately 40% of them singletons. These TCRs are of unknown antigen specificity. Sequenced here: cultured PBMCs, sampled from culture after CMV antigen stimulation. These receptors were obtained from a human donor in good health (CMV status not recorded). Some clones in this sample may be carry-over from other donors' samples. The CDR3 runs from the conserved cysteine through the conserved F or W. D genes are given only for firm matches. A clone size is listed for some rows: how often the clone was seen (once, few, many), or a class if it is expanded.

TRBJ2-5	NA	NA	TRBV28	CASSLFGVGNQETQYF	TGTGCCAGCAGTTTATTTGGCGTCGGGAACCAAGAGACCCAGTACTTC
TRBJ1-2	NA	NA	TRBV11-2	CASSPMASGDPYGYTF	TGTGCCAGCAGCCCTATGGCGTCAGGGGACCCCTATGGCTACACCTTC
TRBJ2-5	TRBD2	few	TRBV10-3	CAISPGRGSSGTQYF	TGTGCCATCAGCCCCGGCCGCGGGAGCTCGGGGACCCAGTACTTC
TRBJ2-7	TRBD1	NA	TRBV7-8	CASSLMTGIYEQYF	TGTGCCAGCAGCTTAATGACAGGGATCTACGAGCAGTACTTC
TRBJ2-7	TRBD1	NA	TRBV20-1	CSARQGSYEQYF	TGCAGTGCAAGACAGGGATCCTACGAGCAGTACTTC
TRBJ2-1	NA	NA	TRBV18	CASSPGHQHNEQFF	TGTGCCAGCTCACCAGGACACCAACACAATGAGCAGTTCTTC
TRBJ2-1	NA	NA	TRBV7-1	CASSSPRPASAHNEQFF	TGTGCCAGCAGCTCCCCCAGGCCGGCTAGCGCCCACAATGAGCAGTTCTTC
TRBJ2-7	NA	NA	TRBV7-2	CASSLVGRGAYYEQYF	TGTGCCAGCAGCTTAGTGGGCAGGGGGGCATACTACGAGCAGTACTTC
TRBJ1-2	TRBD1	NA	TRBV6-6	CASRIVGTGVYGYTF	TGTGCCAGCCGGATCGTAGGGACAGGGGTCTATGGCTACACCTTC
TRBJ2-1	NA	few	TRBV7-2	CASSPPSPNEQFF	TGTGCCAGCAGCCCCCCCAGCCCCAATGAGCAGTTCTTC
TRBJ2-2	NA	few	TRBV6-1	CASGWDLSGLMNTGELFF	TGTGCCAGCGGGTGGGACCTGAGCGGACTGATGAACACCGGGGAGCTGTTTTTT
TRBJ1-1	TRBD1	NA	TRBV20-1	CSARWTGGESVSMNTEAFF	TGCAGTGCCCGATGGACAGGGGGCGAATCAGTAAGTATGAACACTGAAGCTTTCTTT
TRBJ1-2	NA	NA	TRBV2	CASSEGREPNYGYTF	TGTGCCAGCAGTGAAGGCAGGGAACCTAACTATGGCTACACCTTC
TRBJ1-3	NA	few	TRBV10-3	CAIRGSSGNTIYF	TGTGCCATCAGAGGCTCCTCTGGAAACACCATATATTTT
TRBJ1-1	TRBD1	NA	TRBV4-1	CASSPWDRGLKGNTEAFF	TGCGCCAGCAGCCCTTGGGACAGGGGGTTGAAGGGGAACACTGAAGCTTTCTTT
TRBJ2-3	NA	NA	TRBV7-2	CASPGDGSTDTQYF	TGTGCCAGTCCGGGGGATGGGAGCACAGATACGCAGTATTTT
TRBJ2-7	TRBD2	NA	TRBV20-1	CSAKRLAGDYEQYF	TGCAGTGCAAAACGACTAGCGGGAGACTACGAGCAGTACTTC
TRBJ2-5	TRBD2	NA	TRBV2	CASTGWTSGRHETQYF	TGTGCCAGCACAGGATGGACTAGCGGGAGGCACGAGACCCAGTACTTC
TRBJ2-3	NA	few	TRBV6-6	CASRASLTDTQYF	TGTGCCAGCAGAGCGTCTTTGACAGATACGCAGTATTTT
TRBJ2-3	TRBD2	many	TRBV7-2	CASSSRGGSTDTQYF	TGTGCCAGCAGCTCACGGGGGGGAAGCACAGATACGCAGTATTTT
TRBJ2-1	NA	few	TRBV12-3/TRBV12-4	CASSPRAGRSNEQFF	TGTGCCAGCAGTCCCCGGGCAGGGAGGTCGAATGAGCAGTTCTTC
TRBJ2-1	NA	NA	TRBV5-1	CASSLSWGNEQFF	TGCGCCAGCAGCTTGTCTTGGGGGAATGAGCAGTTCTTC
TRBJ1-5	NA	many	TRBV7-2	CASSLFGKGQPQHF	TGTGCCAGCAGCTTATTCGGGAAGGGTCAGCCCCAGCATTTT
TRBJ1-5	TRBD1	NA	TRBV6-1	CASSKDRVGAQHF	TGTGCCAGCAGTAAAGACAGGGTCGGGGCCCAGCATTTT
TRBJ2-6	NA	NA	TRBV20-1	CSASPPPGANVLTF	TGCAGTGCCTCTCCCCCCCCTGGGGCCAACGTCCTGACTTTC
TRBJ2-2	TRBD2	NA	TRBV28	CASSFLGGASDTGELFF	TGTGCCAGCAGTTTCCTGGGAGGGGCGTCCGACACCGGGGAGCTGTTTTTT
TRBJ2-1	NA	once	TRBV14	CASSQSSLYSYNEQSF	TGTGCCAGCAGCCAATCTAGCCTCTACTCCTACAATGAGCAGTCCTTC
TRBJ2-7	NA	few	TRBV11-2	CASSVDPSSYEQYF	TGTGCCAGCAGCGTAGACCCGAGCTCCTACGAGCAGTACTTC
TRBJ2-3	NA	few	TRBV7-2	CASSLDRGGTDTQYF	TGTGCCAGCAGCTTAGATCGAGGGGGCACAGATACGCAGTATTTT
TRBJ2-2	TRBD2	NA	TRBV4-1	CASSQGGGREKGGELFF	TGCGCCAGCAGCCAAGGGGGAGGGCGGGAGAAAGGCGGGGAGCTGTTTTTT
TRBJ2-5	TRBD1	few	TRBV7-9	CASSVSRWDSQETQYF	TGTGCCAGCAGCGTTAGTAGGTGGGACAGCCAAGAGACCCAGTACTTC
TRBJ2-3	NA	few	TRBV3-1	CASSQERGDTQYF	TGTGCCAGCAGCCAAGAACGGGGAGATACGCAGTATTTT
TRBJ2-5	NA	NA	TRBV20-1	CSATAGPSQETQYF	TGCAGTGCTACGGCGGGACCTTCACAAGAGACCCAGTACTTC
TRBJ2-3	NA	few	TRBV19	CASSIGSPDTQYF	TGTGCCAGTAGTATAGGTAGCCCAGATACGCAGTATTTT
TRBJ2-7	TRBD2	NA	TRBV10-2	CASCGSGRAVNEQYF	TGCGCCAGCTGCGGTAGCGGGAGGGCGGTAAATGAGCAGTACTTC
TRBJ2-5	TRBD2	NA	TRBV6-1	CASRPALAGGRETQYF	TGTGCCAGCAGACCTGCACTAGCGGGAGGGCGAGAGACCCAGTACTTC
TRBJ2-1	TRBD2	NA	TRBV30	CAWSGSGRVNEQFF	TGTGCCTGGAGTGGTAGCGGGAGGGTCAATGAGCAGTTCTTC
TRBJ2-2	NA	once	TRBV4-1	CASSHHPSRGPGELFF	TGCGCCAGCAGCCACCACCCTTCTCGAGGTCCCGGGGAGCTGTTTTTT
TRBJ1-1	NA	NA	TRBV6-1	CASSSPPNTEAFF	TGTGCCAGCAGTTCGCCACCGAACACTGAAGCTTTCTTT
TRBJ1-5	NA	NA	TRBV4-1	CASSLRGVSNQPQHF	TGCGCCAGCAGCCTCCGGGGGGTAAGCAATCAGCCCCAGCATTTT
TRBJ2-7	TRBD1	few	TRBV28	CASSSSDRGLSYEQYF	TGTGCCAGCAGTTCGTCGGACAGGGGACTATCCTACGAGCAGTACTTC
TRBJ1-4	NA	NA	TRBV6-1	CASRRSYNEKLFF	TGTGCCAGCAGGCGGAGCTATAATGAAAAACTGTTTTTT
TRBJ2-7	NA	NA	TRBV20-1	CSAYRLGYEQYF	TGCAGTGCTTACCGGTTGGGGTACGAGCAGTACTTC
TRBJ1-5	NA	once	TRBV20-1	CSARERGRGGNQPQHF	TGCAGTGCTAGAGAGAGAGGCAGGGGTGGCAATCAGCCCCAGCATTTT
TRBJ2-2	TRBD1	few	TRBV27	CASSLRGQGWNTGELFF	TGTGCCAGCAGTTTAAGGGGGCAGGGGTGGAACACCGGGGAGCTGTTTTTT
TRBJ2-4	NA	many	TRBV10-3	CAISEGGPGGIQYF	TGTGCCATCAGTGAGGGGGGGCCGGGGGGCATTCAGTACTTC
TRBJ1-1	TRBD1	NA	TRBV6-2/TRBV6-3	CASSPDRGRAFF	TGTGCCAGCAGCCCTGACAGGGGGCGGGCTTTCTTT
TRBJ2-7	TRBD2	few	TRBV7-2	CASSPRGSSGSIPYEQYF	TGTGCCAGCAGCCCCCGGGGTAGTAGCGGGAGTATTCCCTACGAGCAGTACTTC
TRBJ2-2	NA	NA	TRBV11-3	CASSDSRNTGELFF	TGTGCCAGCAGTGACTCTCGGAACACCGGGGAGCTGTTTTTT
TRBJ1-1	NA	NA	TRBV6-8	CASSYLLDSGLNTEAFF	TGTGCCAGCAGTTACCTCCTTGACTCCGGATTGAACACTGAAGCTTTCTTT